This TCR beta chain was sequenced in a study of cytotoxic CD8 clonotypes in ibrutinib-treated CLL. Study details: With a range of 6 to 36, the median treatment time before response samples were taken was under 15 months. Study-wide points: Clonotypes that were public were uncommon, and they contracted or stayed stable on treatment. Higher circulating CD8+ T-cell counts strongly accompanied higher baseline clonality, above age-matched healthy donors.

On this clone: Its antigen is not identified.

This CDR3 region has 15 residues. V was pared by 2 bases and J by 7 bases, with 14 bases between. Germline V gives CDR1 KGHSH, CDR2 LQKENI. Sequencing used immunoSEQ multiplex PCR; TCRdb keeps in-frame clones, though not all of them. The data hold about 21,000 clones, with 65% to 75% observed a single time. The sequencing used PBMCs, collected before ibrutinib treatment. The TCR was taken from a human donor with chronic lymphocytic leukemia. The chain has TRBV18 and TRBJ1-4; D possibly corresponds to TRBD1 (5 bases). The CDR3 region has the DNA TGTGCCAGCTCACCAGAAGGGGAGGTGGGTGAAAAACTGTTTTTT. Residues: CASSPEGEVGEKLFF.